The clone carrying this TCR beta chain has just one count. The sample belongs to a study of blood T cell repertoires in COVID-19. Participants were aged roughly 18 to 90 years from more than 20 US areas. The recovered donors of Cohort 3 showed two negative PCRs, clearance, or symptom resolution. Trimming pared 9 bases from V and 5 bases from J, leaving 21 bases between. Germline V gene data show CDR1 as KGHDR and CDR2 as SFDVKD. This CDR3 has 15 amino acids. Generated by immunoSEQ multiplex PCR, the TCRdb table keeps only in-frame clones and is missing some. Altogether approximately 250,000 clones are present, around 89% being singletons, with the ten largest covering 4.1%.

The clonotype comes from a woman younger than 45 who had recovered from COVID-19. V is TRBV24-1 and J is TRBJ2-5; D may be TRBD2 (7 bases). What was sequenced was PBMCs or T cells enriched from blood (not recorded which). The CDR3 DNA sequence: TGTGCCACCTTGGGGTCGAAGGGGGGGAGTGAGACCCAGTACTTC. This codes for CATLGSKGGSETQYF.